This T cell receptor (beta chain) was found in a study of blood T cells in healthy people across ages. Study-wide points: Correlation between TCR beta diversity and naive T cell percentage was strong. Diversity was higher, and naive CD4+ cells more numerous, in long-lived donors than in aged donors. Estimates drawn from one million T cells were deemed to understate diversity.

The CDR3 length is 14 residues. Germline V gene lookup returns CDR1 SEHNR and CDR2 FQNEAQ (reference sequence). For this clonotype: Its antigen is unidentified. One end of the junction fails to match germline, which may point to a read error.

With a J-beta primer mix and a sample-barcoded 5' primer, a second PCR ran about 6 to 11 cycles. Each CDR3 protein is one row after TCRdb ran MiXCR on the 5' RACE reads. The table records 1,100,000 or so distinct CDR3 sequences, 35% to 50% of them present only once. The sample comprised blood. This clonotype originated in a woman aged 55-69 years in good health. This rearrangement joins TRBV7-9 to TRBJ2-3; D gene ambiguous. The CDR3 loop is CASSPSESTDTQYF. The CDR3 DNA is TGCGCCAGCAGCCCTTCCGAGAGCACAGATACGCAGTATTTT.